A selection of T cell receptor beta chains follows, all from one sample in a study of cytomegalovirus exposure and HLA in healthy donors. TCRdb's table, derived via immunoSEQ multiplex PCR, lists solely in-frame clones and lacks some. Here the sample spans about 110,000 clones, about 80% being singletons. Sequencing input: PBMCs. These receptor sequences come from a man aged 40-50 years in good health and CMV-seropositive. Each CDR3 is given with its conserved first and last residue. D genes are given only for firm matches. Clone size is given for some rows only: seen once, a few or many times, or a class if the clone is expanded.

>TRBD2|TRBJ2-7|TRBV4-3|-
CASSQLAGAYEQYF
TGCGCCAGCAGCCAACTAGCGGGGGCCTACGAGCAGTACTTC
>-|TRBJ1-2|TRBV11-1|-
CASSPERDYGYTF
TGTGCCAGCAGCCCGGAGAGGGACTATGGCTACACCTTC
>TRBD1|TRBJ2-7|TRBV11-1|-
CASSSRQGGEQYF
TGTGCCAGCAGCTCGAGACAGGGCGGCGAGCAGTACTTC
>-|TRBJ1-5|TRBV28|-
CASSWVRGGPQHF
TGTGCCAGCAGTTGGGTCAGGGGTGGGCCCCAGCATTTT
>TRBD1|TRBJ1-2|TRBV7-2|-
CASSSGQGVWGYTF
TGTGCCAGCAGCTCGGGACAGGGAGTCTGGGGCTACACCTTC
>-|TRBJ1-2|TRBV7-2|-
CASSSREDSMLGYTF
TGTGCCAGCAGCTCCCGTGAGGACAGTATGTTGGGCTACACCTTC
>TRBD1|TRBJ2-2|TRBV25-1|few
CASGTGYTGELFF
TGTGCCAGCGGGACAGGGTACACCGGGGAGCTGTTTTTT
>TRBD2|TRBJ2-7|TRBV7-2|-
CASSVRAGSGALNEQYF
TGTGCCAGCAGTGTTAGGGCTGGTAGCGGGGCTCTAAACGAGCAGTACTTC
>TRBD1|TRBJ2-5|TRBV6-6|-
CASSFQGALTQYF
TGTGCCAGCAGTTTTCAGGGGGCGTTGACCCAGTACTTC
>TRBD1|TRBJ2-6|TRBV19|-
CATRPTGQTSGANVLTF
TGTGCCACCCGCCCTACGGGACAGACTTCTGGGGCCAACGTCCTGACTTTC
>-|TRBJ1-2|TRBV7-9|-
CASSGHIDIGYGYTF
TGTGCCAGCAGCGGCCATATTGACATCGGATATGGCTACACCTTC
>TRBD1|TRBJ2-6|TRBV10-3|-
CAIREYRDRGSGANGLTF
TGTGCCATCAGGGAGTACCGGGACAGGGGCTCTGGGGCCAACGGCCTGACTTTC
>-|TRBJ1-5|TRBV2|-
CASSQRGGKGNQPQHF
TGTGCCAGCAGTCAACGGGGGGGTAAGGGCAATCAGCCCCAGCATTTT
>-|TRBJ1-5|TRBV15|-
CATSRDEGGHQPQHF
TGTGCCACCAGCAGAGATGAGGGAGGGCATCAGCCCCAGCATTTT
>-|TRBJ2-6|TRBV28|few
CASSSGANVLTF
TGTGCCAGCTCATCTGGGGCCAACGTCCTGACTTTC
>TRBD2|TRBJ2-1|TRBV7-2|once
CASSLLGLAGHEQFF
TGTGCCAGCAGCTTACTCGGACTAGCGGGACATGAGCAGTTCTTC
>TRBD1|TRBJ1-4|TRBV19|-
CASGKTGGFEKLFF
TGTGCCAGTGGCAAGACAGGGGGCTTTGAAAAACTGTTTTTT
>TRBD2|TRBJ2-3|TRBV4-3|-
CASSQDPAGGRSTQYF
TGCGCCAGCAGCCAAGATCCAGCGGGAGGCCGCAGTACGCAGTATTTT
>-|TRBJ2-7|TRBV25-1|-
CASSQSGVLSYEQYF
TGTGCCAGCTCACAATCGGGGGTCCTCTCCTACGAGCAGTACTTC
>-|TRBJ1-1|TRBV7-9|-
CASSFDVGSEAFF
TGTGCCAGCAGCTTCGATGTGGGGAGCGAAGCTTTCTTT
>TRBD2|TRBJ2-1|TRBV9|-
CASSATGTSGGINEQFF
TGTGCCAGCAGCGCCACAGGGACTAGCGGGGGCATCAATGAGCAGTTCTTC
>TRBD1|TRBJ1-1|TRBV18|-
CASSPPQGGNTEAFF
TGTGCCAGCTCACCACCTCAGGGGGGGAACACTGAAGCTTTCTTT
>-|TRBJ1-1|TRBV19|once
CASRGGREVTEAFF
TGTGCCAGTAGAGGGGGGAGGGAGGTCACTGAAGCTTTCTTT
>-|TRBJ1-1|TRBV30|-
CAWTQGDTEAFF
TGTGCCTGGACCCAAGGGGACACTGAAGCTTTCTTT
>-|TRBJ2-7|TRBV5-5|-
CASSPAGRTTYEQYF
TGTGCCAGCAGCCCAGCGGGCAGGACTACCTACGAGCAGTACTTC
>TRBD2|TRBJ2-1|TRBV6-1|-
CASSIAGESYNEQFF
TGTGCCAGCAGCATAGCGGGTGAATCCTACAATGAGCAGTTCTTC
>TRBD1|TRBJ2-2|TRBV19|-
CASSPDRGPGELFF
TGTGCCAGTAGTCCGGACAGGGGGCCCGGGGAGCTGTTTTTT
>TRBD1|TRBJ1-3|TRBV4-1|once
CASSQETGGADTIYF
TGCGCCAGCAGCCAAGAAACAGGGGGCGCAGACACCATATATTTT
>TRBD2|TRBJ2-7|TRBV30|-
CAWSRGRGVYEQYF
TGTGCCTGGAGTCGCGGGAGGGGTGTATACGAGCAGTACTTC
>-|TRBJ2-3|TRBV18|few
CASSPPPSDTTDTQYF
TGTGCCAGCTCACCACCGCCTAGCGACACCACAGATACGCAGTATTTT
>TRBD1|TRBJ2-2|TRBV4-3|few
CASSSGQGVTGELFF
TGCGCCAGCAGCTCGGGACAGGGGGTCACCGGGGAGCTGTTTTTT
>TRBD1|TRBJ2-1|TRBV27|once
CASSFTGGYVYEQFF
TGTGCCAGCAGTTTCACAGGGGGCTATGTATATGAGCAGTTCTTC
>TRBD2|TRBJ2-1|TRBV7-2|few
CASSLVSLAGHNEQFF
TGTGCCAGCAGCTTAGTGTCGCTAGCGGGACACAATGAGCAGTTCTTC
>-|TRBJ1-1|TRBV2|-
CASSGQSNTEAFF
TGTGCCAGCAGTGGGCAGTCGAACACTGAAGCTTTCTTT
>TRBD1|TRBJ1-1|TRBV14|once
CASSQDQGGIIYTDNTEAFF
TGTGCCAGCAGCCAAGATCAGGGGGGCATAATATATACGGATAACACTGAAGCTTTCTTT
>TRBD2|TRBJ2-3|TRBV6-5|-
CASHSGVITDTQYF
TGTGCCAGCCATAGCGGGGTCATCACAGATACGCAGTATTTT
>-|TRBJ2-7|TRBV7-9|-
CSSSSHPADSYEQYF
TGTTCCAGCAGCTCCCACCCAGCGGACTCCTACGAGCAGTACTTC
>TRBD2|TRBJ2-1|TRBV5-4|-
CASLAGSGASSYNEQFF
TGTGCCAGCTTGGCGGGTAGCGGGGCCAGCTCCTACAATGAGCAGTTCTTC
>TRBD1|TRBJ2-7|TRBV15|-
CATSRDFGQGARDEQYF
TGTGCCACCAGCAGAGACTTTGGACAGGGGGCTCGGGACGAGCAGTACTTC
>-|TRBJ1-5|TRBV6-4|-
CASLIGGYSNQPQHF
TGTGCCAGCCTAATAGGCGGTTATAGCAATCAGCCCCAGCATTTT
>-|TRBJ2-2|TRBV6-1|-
CATFSGYGELFF
TGTGCCACTTTCTCAGGGTACGGGGAGCTGTTTTTT
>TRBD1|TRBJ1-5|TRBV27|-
CASSPTGPLQPQHF
TGTGCCAGCAGTCCGACAGGGCCACTCCAGCCCCAGCATTTT
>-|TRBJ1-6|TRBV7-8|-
CASSFSVQQGRNSPLHF
TGTGCCAGCAGCTTTAGCGTCCAACAGGGTAGGAATTCACCCCTCCACTTT
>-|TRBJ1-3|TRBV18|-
CASSPAGSYAGNTIYF
TGTGCCAGCTCACCAGCGGGGAGTTACGCTGGAAACACCATATATTTT
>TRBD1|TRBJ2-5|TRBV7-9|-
CASSLGTGGQETQYF
TGTGCCAGCAGCTTAGGGACAGGGGGCCAAGAGACCCAGTACTTC
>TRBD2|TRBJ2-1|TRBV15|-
CATSSVMGTSGMYEQFF
TGTGCCACCAGCAGTGTGATGGGGACTAGCGGGATGTATGAGCAGTTCTTC
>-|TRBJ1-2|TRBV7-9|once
CASSFGGAGGYTF
TGTGCCAGCAGCTTCGGGGGGGCTGGTGGCTACACCTTC
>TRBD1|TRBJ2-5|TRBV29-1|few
CSVTQGARETQYF
TGCAGCGTCACACAGGGGGCGAGGGAGACCCAGTACTTC
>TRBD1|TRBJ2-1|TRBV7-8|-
CASSPHRQGRNEQFF
TGTGCCAGCAGCCCCCACCGACAGGGTCGGAATGAGCAGTTCTTC
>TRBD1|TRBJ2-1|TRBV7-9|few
CASSLGDRFLSQLDNEQFF
TGTGCCAGCAGCTTAGGGGACAGGTTCCTTTCACAACTAGACAATGAGCAGTTCTTC
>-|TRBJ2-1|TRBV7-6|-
CASSLSGAYNEQFF
TGTGCCAGCAGCTTGAGCGGAGCCTACAATGAGCAGTTCTTC
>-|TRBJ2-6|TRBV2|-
CASSGEAGANVLTF
TGTGCCAGCAGTGGGGAGGCTGGGGCCAACGTCCTGACTTTC
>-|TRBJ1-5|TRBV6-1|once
CATSVGLNQPQHF
TGTGCCACCTCAGTCGGACTTAATCAGCCCCAGCATTTT
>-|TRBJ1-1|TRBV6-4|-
CASSDPPNRQKMNTEAFF
TGTGCCAGCAGTGATCCCCCAAATCGACAGAAGATGAACACTGAAGCTTTCTTT